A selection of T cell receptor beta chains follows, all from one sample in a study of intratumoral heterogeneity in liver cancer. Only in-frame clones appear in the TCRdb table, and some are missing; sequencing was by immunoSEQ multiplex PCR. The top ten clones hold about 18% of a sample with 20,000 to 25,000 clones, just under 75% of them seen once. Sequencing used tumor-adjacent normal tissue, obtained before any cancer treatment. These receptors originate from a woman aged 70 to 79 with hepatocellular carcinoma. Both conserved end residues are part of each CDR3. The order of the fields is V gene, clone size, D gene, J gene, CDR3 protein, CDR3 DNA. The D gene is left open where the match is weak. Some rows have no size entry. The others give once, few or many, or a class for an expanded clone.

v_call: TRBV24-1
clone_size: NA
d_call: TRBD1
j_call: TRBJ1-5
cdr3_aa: CATSDRQGMSNQPQHF
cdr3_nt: TGTGCCACCAGTGACCGACAGGGAATGAGCAATCAGCCCCAGCATTTT

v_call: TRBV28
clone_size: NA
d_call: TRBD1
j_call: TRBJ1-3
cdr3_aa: CASGTQGQGSGNTIYF
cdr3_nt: TGTGCCAGCGGAACGCAGGGACAGGGCTCTGGAAACACCATATATTTT

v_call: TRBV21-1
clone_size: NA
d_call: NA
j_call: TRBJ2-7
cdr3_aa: CASSPRDSSYEQYF
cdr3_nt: TGTGCCAGCAGCCCACGGGACAGTTCCTACGAGCAGTACTTC

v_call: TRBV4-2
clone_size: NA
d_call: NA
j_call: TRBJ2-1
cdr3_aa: CASSHPGNEQFF
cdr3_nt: TGTGCCAGCAGCCATCCGGGGAATGAGCAGTTCTTC

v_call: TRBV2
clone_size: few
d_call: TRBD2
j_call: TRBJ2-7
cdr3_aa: CASRPGTSVHEQYF
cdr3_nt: TGTGCCAGCAGACCCGGGACTAGCGTACACGAGCAGTACTTC

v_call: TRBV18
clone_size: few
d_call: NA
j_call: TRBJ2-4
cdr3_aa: CASSPDGGNIQYF
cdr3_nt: TGTGCCAGCTCACCAGACGGGGGAAACATTCAGTACTTC

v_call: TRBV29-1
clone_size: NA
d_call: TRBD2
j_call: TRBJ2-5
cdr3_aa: CSVEGVWGSGSEETQYF
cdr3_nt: TGCAGCGTTGAAGGCGTTTGGGGTAGCGGGAGTGAAGAGACCCAGTACTTC

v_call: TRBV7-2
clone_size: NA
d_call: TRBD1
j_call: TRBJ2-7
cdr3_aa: CASSLLRTGGHLSLEQYF
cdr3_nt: TGTGCCAGCAGCCTCCTACGGACAGGGGGTCACTTATCCCTCGAGCAGTACTTC

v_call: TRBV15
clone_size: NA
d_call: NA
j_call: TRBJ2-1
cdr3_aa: CATSRDGTGGEQFF
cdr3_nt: TGTGCCACCAGCAGAGATGGCACCGGCGGGGAGCAGTTCTTC

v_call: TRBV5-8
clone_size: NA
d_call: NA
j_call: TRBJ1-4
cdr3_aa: CASSLEGSPTNEKLFF
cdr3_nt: TGTGCCAGCAGTCTGGAGGGGAGCCCAACTAATGAAAAACTGTTTTTT

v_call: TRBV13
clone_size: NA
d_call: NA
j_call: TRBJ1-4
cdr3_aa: CASSRGGINEKLFF
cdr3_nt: TGTGCCAGCAGCCGAGGGGGGATCAATGAAAAACTGTTTTTT

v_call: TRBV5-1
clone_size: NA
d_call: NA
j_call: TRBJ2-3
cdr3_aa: CASSPIGGSTDTQYF
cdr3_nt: TGCGCCAGCAGCCCAATTGGGGGCAGCACAGATACGCAGTATTTT

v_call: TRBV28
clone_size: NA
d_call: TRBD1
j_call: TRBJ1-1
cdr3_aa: CASSWPGGLSSTEAFF
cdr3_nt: TGTGCCAGCAGTTGGCCAGGGGGCTTGTCAAGCACTGAAGCTTTCTTT

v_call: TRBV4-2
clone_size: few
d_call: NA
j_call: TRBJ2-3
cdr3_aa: CASSRGPDTQYF
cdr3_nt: TGTGCCAGCAGTCGTGGCCCAGATACGCAGTATTTT

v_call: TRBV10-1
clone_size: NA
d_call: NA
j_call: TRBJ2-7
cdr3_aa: CASSKDSEYEQYF
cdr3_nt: TGCGCCAGCAGTAAGGACAGCGAATACGAGCAGTACTTC

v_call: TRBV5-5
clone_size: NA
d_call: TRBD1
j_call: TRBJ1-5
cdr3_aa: CASSLAGGDSNQPQHF
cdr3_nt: TGTGCCAGCAGCTTGGCAGGGGGCGATAGCAATCAGCCCCAGCATTTT

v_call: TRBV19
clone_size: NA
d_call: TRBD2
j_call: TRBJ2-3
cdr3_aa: CASSLRFGLEREERTQYF
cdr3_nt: TGTGCCAGTAGTCTACGTTTCGGTTTAGAGCGGGAGGAGCGCACGCAGTATTTT

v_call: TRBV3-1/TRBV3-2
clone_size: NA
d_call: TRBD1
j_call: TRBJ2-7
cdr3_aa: CASSQQDRASYEQYF
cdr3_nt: TGTGCCAGCAGCCAACAGGACAGGGCCTCCTACGAGCAGTACTTC

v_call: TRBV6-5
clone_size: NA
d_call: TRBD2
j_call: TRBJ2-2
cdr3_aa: CASRLTSGGTGELFF
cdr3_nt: TGTGCCAGCAGACTTACTAGCGGGGGTACCGGGGAGCTGTTTTTT

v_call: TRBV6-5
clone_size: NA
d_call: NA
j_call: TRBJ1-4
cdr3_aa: CASRWRRAHEKLFF
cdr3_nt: TGTGCCAGCAGGTGGCGGCGAGCCCATGAAAAACTGTTTTTT

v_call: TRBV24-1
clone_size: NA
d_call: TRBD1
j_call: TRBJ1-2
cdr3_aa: CATSDPMTGNYGYTF
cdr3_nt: TGTGCCACCAGTGACCCGATGACAGGGAACTATGGCTACACCTTC

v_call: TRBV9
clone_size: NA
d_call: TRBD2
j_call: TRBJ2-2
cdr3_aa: CASSPEGRGAGELFF
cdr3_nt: TGTGCCAGCAGCCCAGAGGGGAGGGGCGCCGGGGAGCTGTTTTTT

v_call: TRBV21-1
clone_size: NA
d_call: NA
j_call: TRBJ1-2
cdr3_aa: CASSKGGTDVWGYTF
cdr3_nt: TGTGCCAGCAGCAAAGGAGGGACCGATGTGTGGGGCTACACCTTC

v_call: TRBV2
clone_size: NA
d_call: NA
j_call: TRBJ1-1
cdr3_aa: CASRGGAASPAFF
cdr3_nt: TGTGCCAGCAGGGGAGGGGCAGCGTCTCCAGCTTTCTTT

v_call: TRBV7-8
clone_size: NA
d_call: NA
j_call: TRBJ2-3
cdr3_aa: CASSLDTQYF
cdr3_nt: TGTGCCAGCAGCTTAGATACGCAGTATTTT